This T cell receptor (beta chain) was captured in a study of T cells in Graves' hyperthyroidism and ophthalmopathy. The CDR3 covers 15 residues. Trimming removed 1 base from V and 0 bases from J, with 10 bases in between. CDR1 and CDR2 (germline): SGDLS, YYNGEE. The source material, RNA transcripts, was used to amplify TCR beta CDR3 regions. HTBI primers drove first-round RT-PCR of the TCR CDR3. TCRdb ran MiXCR on the multiplex PCR reads and lists one entry per CDR3 protein. There are about 520,000 distinct CDR3 sequences in the sample; around a quarter occur only once, and approximately 10% lies in the top ten. This clonotype was seen many times. What it recognizes is unknown. General study points: Blood also contained most expanded thyroid clonotypes above 0.001. Before onset, ophthalmopathy was predicted by the model a median 6.5 months earlier.

Each ophthalmopathy patient scored at least 3 on the Clinical Activity Score and at least 4 on NOSPECS grade, with duration under 3 months. Orbital computed tomography and thyroid ultrasound, together with serum TRAb and thyroxine and clinical symptoms, were used for diagnoses. The sequencing input was blood. The rearrangement uses TRBV9 and TRBJ1-2, with TRBD1 as a possible D gene (5 bases). The source is a woman aged 25-40 years with Graves' ophthalmopathy. This chain's CDR3 is CASSVWGEPNYGYTF. The CDR3 coding sequence is TGTGCCAGCAGCGTATGGGGGGAGCCTAACTATGGCTACACCTTC.